Sequencing of this TCR beta chain was carried out in a study of T-cell memory formation after mild COVID-19. Study results and caveats: Clones which contracted sat mainly in CM and EM if CD4+, and in EMRA if CD8+.

This clonotype was counted only a few times. The target antigen is unknown. From the 5' RACE reads, TCRdb called clonotypes with MiXCR, one entry per CDR3 protein. The sample lists tens of thousands of distinct CDR3 sequences, 6% to 7% occurring once. CDR1 is DFQATT and CDR2 is SNEGSKA in the germline V gene (reference sequence). Trimming left V 2 bases short and J 4 bases short, with 15 bases between. The CDR3 loop spans 15 amino acids. The chain uses TRBV20-1 and TRBJ1-5, with D unresolved. Sequenced sample: PBMCs or a T cell subset sorted from them (not recorded which). The receptor comes from an adult who had mild COVID-19 (a few samples of this study predate the infection). Cell type and time point are not known. The CDR3 DNA follows: TGCAGTGCTAGAAAGGAGGGAGGTTTGAATCAGCCCCAGCATTTT. This encodes CSARKEGGLNQPQHF.